The entry below gives a single T cell receptor (beta chain) sequence along with its context. The data stem from a study of Tregs in tolerant kidney transplant recipients. CDR1 is SGHTS and CDR2 is YDEGEE in the germline V gene. This CDR3 has 15 amino acids. Trimming took 2 bases from V and 1 from J, leaving 12 bases between them. Recipients received nonmyeloablative bone marrow transplants from related graft donors, with transient mixed chimerism. The protocol was immunoSEQ multiplex PCR, while the TCRdb copy is restricted to in-frame clones and leaves out a portion. Counted here are approximately 81,000 clones, 91% occurring once; the ten biggest clones make up around 1.5%.

The chain couples TRBV5-8 to TRBJ2-5, with D perhaps matching TRBD2 (7 bases). The receptor's source is a human patient who received a combined kidney and bone marrow transplant. The graft donor may have contributed some T cells. This specimen consisted of CD4+ T cells from blood (PBMCs), obtained 24 months after the transplant. The CDR3 reads CASSFGGGPQETQYF. CDR3 nucleotides: TGTGCCAGCAGCTTTGGGGGGGGGCCCCAAGAGACCCAGTACTTC. The full variable domain, its missing parts supplied by reference TRBV5-8 and TRBJ2-5, is EAGVTQSPTHLIKTRGQQATLRCSPISGHTSVYWYQQALGLGLQFLLWYDEGEERNRGNFPPRFSGRQFPNYSSELNVNALELEDSALYLCASSFGGGPQETQYFGPGTRLLVL.